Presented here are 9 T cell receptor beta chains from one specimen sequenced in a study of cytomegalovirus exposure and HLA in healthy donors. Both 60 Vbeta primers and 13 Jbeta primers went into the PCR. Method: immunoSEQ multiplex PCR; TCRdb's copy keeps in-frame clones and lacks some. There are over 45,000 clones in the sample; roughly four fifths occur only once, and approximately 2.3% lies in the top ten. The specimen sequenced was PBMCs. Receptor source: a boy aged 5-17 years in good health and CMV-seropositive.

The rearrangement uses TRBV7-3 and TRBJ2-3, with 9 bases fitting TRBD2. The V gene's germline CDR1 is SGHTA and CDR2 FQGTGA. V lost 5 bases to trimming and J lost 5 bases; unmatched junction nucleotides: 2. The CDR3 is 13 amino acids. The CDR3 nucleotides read TGTGCCAGCAGCGCGGGGGGGTTAGATACGCAGTATTTT. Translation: CASSAGGLDTQYF.

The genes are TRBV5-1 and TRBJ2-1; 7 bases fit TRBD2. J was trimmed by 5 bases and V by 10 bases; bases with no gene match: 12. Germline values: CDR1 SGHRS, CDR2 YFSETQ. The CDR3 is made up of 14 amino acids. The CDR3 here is CAGTPGGGNNEQFF. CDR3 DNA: TGCGCCGGCACCCCGGGAGGAGGAAACAATGAGCAGTTCTTC.

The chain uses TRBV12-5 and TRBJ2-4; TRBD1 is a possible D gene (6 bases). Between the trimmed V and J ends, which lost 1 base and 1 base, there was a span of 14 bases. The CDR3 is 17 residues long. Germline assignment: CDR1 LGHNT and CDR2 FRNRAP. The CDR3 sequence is CASGLGLEGVAKNIQYF. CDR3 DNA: TGTGCTAGTGGTTTGGGCCTCGAGGGGGTGGCCAAAAACATTCAGTACTTC.

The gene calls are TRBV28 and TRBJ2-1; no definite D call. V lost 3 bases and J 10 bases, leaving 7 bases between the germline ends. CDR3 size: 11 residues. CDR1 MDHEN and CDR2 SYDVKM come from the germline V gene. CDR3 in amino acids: CASSFWAEQFF. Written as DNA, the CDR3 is TGTGCCAGCAGTTTTTGGGCGGAGCAGTTCTTC. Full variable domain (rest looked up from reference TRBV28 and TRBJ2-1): DVKVTQSSRYLVKRTGEKVFLECVQDMDHENMFWYRQDPGLGLRLIYFSYDVKMKEKGDIPEGYSVSREKKERFSLILESASTNQTSMYLCASSFWAEQFFGPGTRLTVL.

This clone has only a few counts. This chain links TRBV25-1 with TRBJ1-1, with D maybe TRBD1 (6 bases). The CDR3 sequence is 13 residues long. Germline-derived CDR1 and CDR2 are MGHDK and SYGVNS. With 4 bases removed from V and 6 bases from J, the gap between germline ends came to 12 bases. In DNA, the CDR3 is TGTGCCAGCAGTGTAGCAGGGGAACCTGAAGCTTTCTTT. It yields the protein CASSVAGEPEAFF.

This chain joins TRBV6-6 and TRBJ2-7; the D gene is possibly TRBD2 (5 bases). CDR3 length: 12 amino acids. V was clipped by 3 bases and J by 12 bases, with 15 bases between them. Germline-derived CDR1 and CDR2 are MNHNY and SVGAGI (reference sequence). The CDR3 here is CASSYAREAPYF. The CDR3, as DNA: TGTGCCAGCAGTTATGCCCGGGAAGCTCCGTACTTC.

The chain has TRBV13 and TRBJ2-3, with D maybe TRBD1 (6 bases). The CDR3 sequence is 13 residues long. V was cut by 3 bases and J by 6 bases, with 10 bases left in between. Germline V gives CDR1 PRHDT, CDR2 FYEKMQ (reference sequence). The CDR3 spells CASSLGAGDTQYF. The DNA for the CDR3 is TGTGCCAGCAGCTTGGGGGCCGGGGATACGCAGTATTTT.

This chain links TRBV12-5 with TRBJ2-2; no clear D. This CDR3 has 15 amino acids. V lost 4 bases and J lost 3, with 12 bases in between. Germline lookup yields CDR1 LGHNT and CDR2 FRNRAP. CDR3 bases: TGTGCTAGTGGTTCCCAAAACACCCACACCGGGGAGCTGTTTTTT. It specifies CASGSQNTHTGELFF.

CDR3 DNA sequence: TGTGCCAGCAGCGTAGAGGCAGGGGGGGAAAAACTGTTTTTT. Translated: CASSVEAGGEKLFF. The chain is built from TRBV9 and TRBJ1-4; 7 nucleotides match TRBD1. J lost 8 bases, V lost 0 bases, and 4 bases had no gene match. CDR1 and CDR2 (germline): SGDLS, YYNGEE. This CDR3 region has 14 residues.